This passage covers 9 T cell receptor beta chains from one sample sequenced in a study of graft-versus-host responses after intestinal transplantation. Some clones are missing from TCRdb's copy, which holds only in-frame ones; the method was immunoSEQ multiplex PCR. The table records tens of thousands of clones, 85% to 95% of them present only once. The antigens these receptors bind are not known. Sequences were derived from unstimulated CD4+ T cells sorted from spleen or lymph node cells, sampled before transplant. These receptors came from a human donor who was the organ donor for an intestinal transplant.

Only one count was recorded for this clone. The chain is built from TRBV7-2 and TRBJ1-1, with a possible D match to TRBD1 (5 bases). CDR1 and CDR2 from the germline V gene are SGHTA and FQGNSA. This CDR3 comprises 13 residues. With 0 bases removed from V and 5 bases from J, the gap between germline ends came to 7 bases. The DNA for the CDR3 is TGTGCCAGCAGCTTAGCGTGGGGGACTGAAGCTTTCTTT. This translates into CASSLAWGTEAFF.

The V call is TRBV5-4, the J call TRBJ1-2; D not resolved. Deletions cut 5 bases from V and 10 bases from J, with 18 bases between. Germline V gives CDR1 SGHNT, CDR2 YYREEE (reference sequence). There are 13 residues in the CDR3. This CDR3 reads CASSATYTMDYTF. The CDR3 bases are TGTGCCAGCAGTGCGACATATACTATGGACTACACCTTC.

The chain recombines TRBV7-2 with TRBJ2-2, with 8 bases aligning to TRBD2. J lost 4 bases, V lost 3 bases, and 4 bases had no gene match. Germline CDR1 is SGHTA and CDR2 is FQGNSA. The CDR3 runs 15 residues. This CDR3 reads CASSFKRGTTGELFF. CDR3 nucleotide sequence: TGTGCCAGCAGCTTTAAGCGGGGGACCACCGGGGAGCTGTTTTTT.

The J gene is TRBJ2-1, the V gene TRBV18; the match to TRBD2 covers 9 bases. V shed 0 bases, J shed 2 bases, and the junction held 2 bases outside the gene matches. Germline V gene sequence: CDR1 KGHSH, CDR2 LQKENI. This CDR3 comprises 16 residues. CDR3 in amino acids: CASSPPLAGAYNEQFF. The CDR3 nucleotides are TGTGCCAGCTCACCACCGTTAGCGGGGGCCTACAATGAGCAGTTCTTC.

The gene calls are TRBV15 and TRBJ2-5, with D perhaps TRBD2 (6 bases). The DNA matches TRBJ2-7 better at its end, which makes the J call doubtful. Germline V gives CDR1 LNHNV, CDR2 YYDKDF (reference sequence). The CDR3 loop spans 16 amino acids. CDR3 protein: CATSRDTSGFSYEQYF. CDR3 coding DNA: TGTGCCACCAGCAGAGATACGAGCGGGTTCTCCTACGAGCAGTACTTC.

The chain carries TRBV15 and TRBJ1-5; maybe TRBD1 (5 bases). Looked up from germline, CDR1 is LNHNV and CDR2 is YYDKDF (reference sequence). This CDR3 has 14 residues. V was cut by 3 bases and J by 11 bases, with 17 bases left in between. CDR3 sequence (DNA): TGTGCCACCAGCAGGCGACAGTCGGCGGAGACCCAGCATTTT. Translated: CATSRRQSAETQHF. The full variable domain, completed using reference TRBV15 and TRBJ1-5, is DAMVIQNPRYQVTQFGKPVTLSCSQTLNHNVMYWYQQKSSQAPKLLFHYYDKDFNNEADTPDNFQSRRPNTSFCFLDIRSPGLGDTAMYLCATSRRQSAETQHFGDGTRLSIL.

The chain employs TRBV9 and TRBJ2-1; the D gene is possibly TRBD1 (5 bases). V shed 0 bases and J shed 3 bases, with 10 bases lying between them. The CDR3 loop spans 15 amino acids. CDR1 and CDR2 from the germline V gene are SGDLS and YYNGEE. This CDR3 reads CASSVEGAVYNEQFF. In DNA form, the CDR3 reads TGTGCCAGCAGCGTAGAAGGGGCGGTCTACAATGAGCAGTTCTTC.

The gene calls are TRBV4-1 and TRBJ2-7, with D perhaps TRBD1 (6 bases). The CDR3 length is 15 residues. V lost 1 base and J 6 bases, leaving 16 bases between the germline ends. Germline CDR1 and CDR2: MGHRA and YSYEKL. The DNA of the CDR3 is TGCGCCAGCAGCCAAGGGCCTGGCCAGGGGCGCGAGCAGTACTTC. Amino acid sequence: CASSQGPGQGREQYF.

The V call is TRBV4-1, the J call TRBJ2-7, with TRBD2 matching over 10 bases. There are 16 residues in the CDR3. Per germline, CDR1 MGHRA and CDR2 YSYEKL. Germline trimming cut 3 bases from V and 3 bases from J; bases unmatched to any gene: 8. CDR3 in DNA: TGCGCCAGCAGCCAGGTACCTAGCGGGGGTAGCTACGAGCAGTACTTC. Translating gives CASSQVPSGGSYEQYF.